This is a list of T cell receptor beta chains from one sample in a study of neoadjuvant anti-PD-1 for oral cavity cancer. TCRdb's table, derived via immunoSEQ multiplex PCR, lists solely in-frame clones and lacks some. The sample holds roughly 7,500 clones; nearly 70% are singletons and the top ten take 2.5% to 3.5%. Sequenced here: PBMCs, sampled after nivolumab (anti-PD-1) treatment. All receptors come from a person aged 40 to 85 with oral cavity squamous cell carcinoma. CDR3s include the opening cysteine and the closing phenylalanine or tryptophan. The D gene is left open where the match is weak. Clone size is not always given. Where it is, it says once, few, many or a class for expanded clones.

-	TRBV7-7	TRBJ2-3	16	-	TGTGCCAGCAGCTTACTGCCTCAGGGGGGGTCGGATACGCAGTATTTT	CASSLLPQGGSDTQYF
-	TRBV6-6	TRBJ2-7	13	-	TGTGCCAGCAGTTTACCGACAGCCTACGAGCAGTACTTC	CASSLPTAYEQYF
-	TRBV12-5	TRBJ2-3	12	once	TGTGCTAGTGGTTTGGTACTAGATACGCAGTATTTT	CASGLVLDTQYF
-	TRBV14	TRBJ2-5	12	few	TGTGCCAGCAGCCAAGAGAGGAGCATCCAGTACTTC	CASSQERSIQYF
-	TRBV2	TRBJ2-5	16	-	TGTGCCAGCAGTGAAGCGCTTGGGGCCGGTGGTGAGACCCAGTACTTC	CASSEALGAGGETQYF
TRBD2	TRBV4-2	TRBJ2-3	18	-	TGTGCCAGCAGCCCGGGACTAGCGGGGGGGCCCGTCACAGATACGCAGTATTTT	CASSPGLAGGPVTDTQYF
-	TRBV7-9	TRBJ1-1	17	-	TGTGCCAGCACCTCAGATATTTATCAGGGCATGAACACTGAAGCTTTCTTT	CASTSDIYQGMNTEAFF
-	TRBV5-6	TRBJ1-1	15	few	TGTGCCAGCAGCTCCAGGGTGGAGTTGAACACTGAAGCTTTCTTT	CASSSRVELNTEAFF
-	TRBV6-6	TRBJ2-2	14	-	TGTGCCAGCAGTTACTCGTTAGCCACCGGGGAGCTGTTTTTT	CASSYSLATGELFF
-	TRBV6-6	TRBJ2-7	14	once	TGTGCCAGCAGTTCGACACAGAGCTCCTACGAGCAGTACTTC	CASSSTQSSYEQYF
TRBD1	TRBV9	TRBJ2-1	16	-	TGTGCCAGCAGCCTACGGACAGGGACTTCCTACAATGAGCAGTTCTTC	CASSLRTGTSYNEQFF
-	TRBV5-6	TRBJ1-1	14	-	TGTGCCAGCAGCTTGGTAGGGGGGAACACTGAAGCTTTCTTT	CASSLVGGNTEAFF
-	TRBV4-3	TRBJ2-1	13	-	TGCGCCAGCAGCCAAGAACTCGTAAATGAGCAGTTCTTC	CASSQELVNEQFF
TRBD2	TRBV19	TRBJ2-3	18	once	TGTGCCAGTAGTATTAGGGGACTAGCGGGGGTTCACGGAGATACGCAGTATTTT	CASSIRGLAGVHGDTQYF
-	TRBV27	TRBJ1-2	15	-	TGTGCCAGCAGTTTAATTACCGGGCCTAACTATGGCTACACCTTC	CASSLITGPNYGYTF
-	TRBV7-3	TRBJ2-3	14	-	TGTGCCAGCAGCCGCAGGGGGGGCACAGATACGCAGTATTTT	CASSRRGGTDTQYF
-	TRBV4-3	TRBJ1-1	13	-	TGCGCCAGCAGCCAAATCCGCGCGGGGGAAGCTTTCTTT	CASSQIRAGEAFF
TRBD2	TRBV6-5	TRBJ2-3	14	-	TGTGCCAGCAGACCTCCCGGCGGGAGAAGTACGCAGTATTTT	CASRPPGGRSTQYF
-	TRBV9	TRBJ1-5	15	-	TGTGCCAGCAGCCCTGAAGTCTCGGGCAATCAGCCCCAGCATTTT	CASSPEVSGNQPQHF
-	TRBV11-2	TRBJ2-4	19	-	TGTGCCAGCAGCTTATTGGTCAGCGACCCGTTCCTAGCCAAAAACATTCAGTACTTC	CASSLLVSDPFLAKNIQYF
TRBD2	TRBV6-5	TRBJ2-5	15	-	TGTGCCAGCAGTTATACGAGTAGCGGGAGGGAGACCCAGTACTTC	CASSYTSSGRETQYF
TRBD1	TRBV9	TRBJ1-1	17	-	TGTGCCAGCAGCTCCGGGAGGGCAGGGGGCCTGAACACTGAAGCTTTCTTT	CASSSGRAGGLNTEAFF
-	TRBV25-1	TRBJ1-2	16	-	TGTGCCAGCAGTGAATTTGGCAGCAACTTTAACTATGGCTACACCTTC	CASSEFGSNFNYGYTF
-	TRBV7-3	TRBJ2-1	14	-	TGTGCCAGCAGCTTATCGCCGGGCCACAATGAGCAGTTCTTC	CASSLSPGHNEQFF
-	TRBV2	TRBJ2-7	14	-	TGTGCCAGCAGTGAATTGGTCACCTCCTACGAGCAGTACTTC	CASSELVTSYEQYF
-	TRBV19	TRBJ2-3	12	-	TGTGCCAGTAAACCCCCCGAGGGGACGCAGTATTTT	CASKPPEGTQYF
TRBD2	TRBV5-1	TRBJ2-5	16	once	TGCGCCAGCAGCTTGGGACTAGCGGGGGGCCAAGAGACCCAGTACTTC	CASSLGLAGGQETQYF
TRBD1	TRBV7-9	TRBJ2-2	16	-	TGTGCCAGCAGATCTTCAGGGACAGGGCCTACCGGGGAGCTGTTTTTT	CASRSSGTGPTGELFF
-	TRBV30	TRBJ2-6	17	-	TGTGCCTGGAGTGTACTCCGGGGCTTCTATGTGGCCAACGTCCTGACTTTC	CAWSVLRGFYVANVLTF
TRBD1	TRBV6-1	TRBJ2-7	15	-	TGTGCCAGCAGTGAATTCAGGGGACAGGGGTACGAGCAGTACTTC	CASSEFRGQGYEQYF
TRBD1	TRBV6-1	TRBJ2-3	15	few	TGTGCCAGCAGTGAAGGGGGACAGGGACCAGATACGCAGTATTTT	CASSEGGQGPDTQYF
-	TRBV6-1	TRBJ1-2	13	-	TGTGCCAGCAGTGATGTTGCCGTGAATGGCTACACCTTC	CASSDVAVNGYTF
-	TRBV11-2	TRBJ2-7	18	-	TGTGCCAGCAGCTTAGGGTTGTCTTTGATACAGGGACCCTACGAGCAGTACTTC	CASSLGLSLIQGPYEQYF
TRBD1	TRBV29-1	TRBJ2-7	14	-	TGCAGCGTCGAGATGGGTCAGGGGGTGGGGGAGCAGTACTTC	CSVEMGQGVGEQYF
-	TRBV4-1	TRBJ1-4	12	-	TGCGCCAGCAGCCAAGTTGCGGGAAAACTGTTTTTT	CASSQVAGKLFF
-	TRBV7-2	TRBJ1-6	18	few	TGTGCCAGCAGCTTAGGGGGGTCCCCCCCGATTTATAATTCACCCCTCCACTTT	CASSLGGSPPIYNSPLHF
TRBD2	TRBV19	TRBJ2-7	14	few	TGTGCCAGTAGTAGTCCTCGGGACTACTACGAGCAGTACTTC	CASSSPRDYYEQYF
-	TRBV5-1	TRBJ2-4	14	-	TGCGCCAGCAGCTTGTCGGGCCAGGGGGGCATTCAGTACTTC	CASSLSGQGGIQYF
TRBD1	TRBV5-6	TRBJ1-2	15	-	TGTGCCAGCAGCCAATGGGACAGACCGAACTATGGCTACACCTTC	CASSQWDRPNYGYTF
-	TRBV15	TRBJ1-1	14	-	TGTGCCACCAGCGTGGGGACTATGAACACTGAAGCTTTCTTT	CATSVGTMNTEAFF
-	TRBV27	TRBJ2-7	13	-	TGTGCCAGCAGTCCATCACAGGGATACGAGCAGTACTTC	CASSPSQGYEQYF
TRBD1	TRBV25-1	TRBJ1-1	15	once	TGTGCCAGCAGTGAACCGGGACAGGAAAACACTGAAGCTTTCTTT	CASSEPGQENTEAFF
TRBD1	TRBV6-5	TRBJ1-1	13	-	TGTGCCAGCAGTCCTGGGACAGGGGCTGAAGCTTTCTTT	CASSPGTGAEAFF
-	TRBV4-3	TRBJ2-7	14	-	TGCGCCAGCAGCCAAGGACAGGCATCCTACGAGCAGTACTTC	CASSQGQASYEQYF
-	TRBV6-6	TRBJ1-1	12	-	TGTGCCAGCAGCTTTCAGGGGACTGAAGCTTTCTTT	CASSFQGTEAFF
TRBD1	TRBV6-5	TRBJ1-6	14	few	TGTGCCAGCAGTATAGAGGGACAGGGATTATCCCTCCACTTT	CASSIEGQGLSLHF
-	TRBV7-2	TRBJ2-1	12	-	TGTGCCAGCAGCTTAGCGAGGAATGAGCAGTTCTTC	CASSLARNEQFF